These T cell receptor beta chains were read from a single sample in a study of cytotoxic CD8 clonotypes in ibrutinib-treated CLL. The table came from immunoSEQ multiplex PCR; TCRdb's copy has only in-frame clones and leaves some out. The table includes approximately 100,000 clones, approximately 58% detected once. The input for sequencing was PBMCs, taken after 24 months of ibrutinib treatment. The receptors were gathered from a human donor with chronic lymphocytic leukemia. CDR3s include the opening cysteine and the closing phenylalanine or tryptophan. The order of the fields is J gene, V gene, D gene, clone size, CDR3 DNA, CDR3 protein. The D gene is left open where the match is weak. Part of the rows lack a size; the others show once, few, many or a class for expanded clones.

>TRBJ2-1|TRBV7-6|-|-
TGTGCCAGCAGCTCCGGGGGAACCGTCAATGAGCAGTTCTTC
CASSSGGTVNEQFF
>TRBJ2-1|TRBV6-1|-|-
TGTGCCAGCAGTGAAGGGGCAGGGTCCGGTAATGAGCAGTTCTTC
CASSEGAGSGNEQFF
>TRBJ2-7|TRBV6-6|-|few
TGTGCCAGCAGTAAAATGACAAGCTACGAGCAGTACTTC
CASSKMTSYEQYF
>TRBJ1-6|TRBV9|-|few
TGTGCCAGCAGCGTAGGACGGCCGAACGCTTCACCCCTCCACTTT
CASSVGRPNASPLHF
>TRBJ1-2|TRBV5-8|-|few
TGTGCCAGCAGCTTGGGGCAGACAGCTAACTATGGCTACACCTTC
CASSLGQTANYGYTF
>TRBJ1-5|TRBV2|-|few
TGTGCCAGCAGTGACCCAGGGAGGAACAATCAGCCCCAGCATTTT
CASSDPGRNNQPQHF
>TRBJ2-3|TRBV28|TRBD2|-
TGTGCCAGCAGTTCCTCCGGGACTAGCAAGACAGATACGCAGTATTTT
CASSSSGTSKTDTQYF
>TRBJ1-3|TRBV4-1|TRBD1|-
TGCGCCAGCAGCCAAGTGGACAGGGCGGGCACTGGAAACACCATATATTTT
CASSQVDRAGTGNTIYF
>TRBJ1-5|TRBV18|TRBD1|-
TGTGCCAGCTCACCGATGGAGGGACAGGGTGGCAATCAGCCCCAGCATTTT
CASSPMEGQGGNQPQHF
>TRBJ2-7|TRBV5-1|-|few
TGCGCCAGCAGCTCAGACAGGTCCTACGAGCAGTACTTC
CASSSDRSYEQYF
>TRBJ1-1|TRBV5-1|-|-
TGCGCCAGCAGCTATTTCCCCTTGGGGCCGGCGATGAACACTGAAGCTTTCTTT
CASSYFPLGPAMNTEAFF
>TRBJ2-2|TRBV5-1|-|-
TGCGCCAGCAGGCCCGGGACGGACAACACCGGGGAGCTGTTTTTT
CASRPGTDNTGELFF